Only a few counts were recorded for the clone carrying this TCR beta chain. Antigen: not known. The TCR beta CDR3 regions underwent amplification from RNA transcripts. First-round RT-PCR relied on HTBI primers, and a second-round multiplex PCR came next. TCRdb reprocessed the multiplex PCR reads via MiXCR and lists one record per CDR3 protein. This sample has 450,000 or so distinct CDR3 sequences, with under 15% found just once. Among the exclusions were patients with other autoimmune diseases, uncontrolled infections, pregnancy or lactation. This entry is derived from a study of Graves' ophthalmopathy and Graves' hyperthyroidism. At the level of the study: The authors collected peripheral blood at initial diagnosis, before any treatment.

General observations from the study: Most thyroid clonotypes with frequency above 0.001 were detected in blood too. Using 13 signatures, a model distinguished ophthalmopathy from stable hyperthyroidism, reaching 87.88% sensitivity and roughly 80% specificity.

V dropped 5 bases and J dropped 6 bases, with 17 bases sitting between them. Looked up from germline, CDR1 is SGHDT and CDR2 is YYEEEE. CDR3 length equals 14 residues. Sequenced input: blood. The clonotype originates from a woman in her 30s with Graves' ophthalmopathy. J is TRBJ1-1 and V is TRBV5-6; maybe TRBD1 (6 bases). The CDR3 sequence is CASRVQGFLAEAFF. CDR3 nucleotide sequence: TGTGCCAGCAGGGTGCAGGGGTTTCTTGCTGAAGCTTTCTTT.